Below are 3 T cell receptor beta chains sequenced from a single sample in a study of blood T cell repertoires in COVID-19. Repertoires were generated with immunoSEQ multiplex PCR, while TCRdb's copy carries only in-frame clones and drops some. The sample consists of roughly 150,000 clones, more than 70% of them appearing once. Sequenced sample: peripheral blood. These receptors originate from a woman between 70 and 85 years old who had recovered from COVID-19.

The chain links TRBV3-1 (or the pseudogene TRBV3-2) to TRBJ2-7, with TRBD2 identical over 8 bases. Trimming took 8 bases from V and 7 from J; bases not matched to a gene: 13. The CDR3 runs to 14 residues. Germline assignment: CDR1 LGHDT and CDR2 YNNKEL (reference sequence). CDR3 in DNA: TGTGCCAGCCCTCTCTCGAGAACGGGGGGGGAGCAGTACTTC. It specifies CASPLSRTGGEQYF.

The chain employs TRBV13 and TRBJ1-1; 12 bases are shared with TRBD1. Germline-derived CDR1 and CDR2 are PRHDT and FYEKMQ (reference sequence). The CDR3 loop spans 15 amino acids. The V gene end was trimmed by 4 bases and the J gene end by 10 bases; junction bases not matched to a gene: 10. The CDR3 region is CASSSRDRGRLVAFF. The CDR3 DNA sequence: TGTGCCAGCAGCTCCCGGGACAGGGGGCGGTTGGTAGCTTTCTTT.

Concerning this clone itself: An end of the junction differs from the germline gene, which may be a read error. V usage is TRBV3-1 (or the pseudogene TRBV3-2) and J usage is TRBJ2-3, with 12 bases lining up with TRBD1. Germline lookup yields CDR1 LGHDT and CDR2 YNNKEL (reference sequence). The CDR3 has 15 amino acids. For the CDR3, the DNA is TGTGCCAGCAGCCTGGGGACAGGGGGCACCGATACGCAGTATTTT. Amino acids: CASSLGTGGTDTQYF.